Detailed here is one T cell receptor beta chain. These data originate in a study of blood T cell repertoires in COVID-19. Study-level background: Sites across the United States, Italy and Spain contributed samples from acute and convalescent COVID-19. From T cells, B-cell-depleted T cells, or PBMCs came the material, which was cDNA or gDNA.

Those enrolled in Seattle joined during active infection and were followed longitudinally afterward. Trimming removed 3 bases from V and 2 bases from J; junction bases left unmatched: 11. In germline, CDR1 is SGHNT, CDR2 YYREEE (reference sequence). CDR3 length equals 16 residues. Original data processing: Counts of nucleated cells, estimated from reference gene primer amplification, were obtained. Here immunoSEQ multiplex PCR was the method, and the copy in TCRdb shows in-frame clones only, minus some. V, J and clone size were drawn from that table, and D and trimming were deduced from the DNA. The sample includes about 170,000 clones, about 85% seen only once; the top ten take 5.5% to 8%.

The clonotype was recovered from a man older than 75 with COVID-19, enrolled during active disease. The chain links TRBV5-4 to TRBJ2-7, with TRBD1 identical over 7 bases. Sequencing was performed on peripheral blood. The chain's CDR3 is CASSSHRDSRAYEQYF. DNA for the CDR3: TGTGCCAGCAGCTCTCACCGGGACAGTAGAGCCTACGAGCAGTACTTC.